This TCR beta chain was profiled in a study of T cells in Graves' hyperthyroidism and ophthalmopathy. Across the whole study: Upon initial diagnosis and before any treatment, peripheral blood was collected.

The source of the PBMCs was 8.5 to 10 ml of fresh peripheral blood. Points from the study as a whole: The model made its ophthalmopathy prediction, and onset followed a median roughly 6.5 months later.

CDR1 is DFQATT and CDR2 is SNEGSKA in the germline V gene (reference sequence). This CDR3 is built from 14 residues. The V gene lost 0 bases and the J gene lost 5 bases, with 13 bases spanning the gap. This clonotype was counted many times. Antigen unknown. RNA transcripts gave rise to amplified TCR beta CDR3 regions. When the TCR CDR3 underwent first-round RT-PCR, the HTBI primer set was used. TCRdb re-derived calls from the multiplex PCR reads in MiXCR, one entry per CDR3 protein. This repertoire shows around 380,000 distinct CDR3 sequences, roughly 13% found once; its top ten account for around 21%.

J is TRBJ1-1 and V is TRBV20-1; unclear D gene. Sequencing was performed on blood. The sequence was collected from a man aged 30 to 39 with Graves' hyperthyroidism that later progressed to Graves' ophthalmopathy. CDR3 DNA sequence: TGCAGTGCTAGAGATCCTCCCGCGGGGACTGAAGCTTTCTTT. Translated, it gives CSARDPPAGTEAFF.